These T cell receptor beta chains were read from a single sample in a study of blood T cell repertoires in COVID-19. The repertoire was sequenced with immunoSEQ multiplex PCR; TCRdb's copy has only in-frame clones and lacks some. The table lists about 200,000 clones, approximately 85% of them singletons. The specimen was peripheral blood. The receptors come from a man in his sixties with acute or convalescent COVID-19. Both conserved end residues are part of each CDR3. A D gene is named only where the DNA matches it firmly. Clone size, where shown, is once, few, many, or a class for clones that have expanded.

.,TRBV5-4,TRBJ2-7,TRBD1,CASSEDRGYEQYF,TGTGCCAGCAGCGAGGACAGGGGCTACGAGCAGTACTTC
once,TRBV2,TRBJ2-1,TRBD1,CASKSGQVGNEQFF,TGTGCCAGCAAGTCGGGACAGGTAGGCAATGAGCAGTTCTTC
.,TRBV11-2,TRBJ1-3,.,CASSNTGPGNTIYF,TGTGCCAGCAGTAACACAGGGCCTGGAAACACCATATATTTT
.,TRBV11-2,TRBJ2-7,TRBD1,CASSNSGTGQYEQYF,TGTGCCAGCAGCAACTCCGGGACAGGGCAATACGAGCAGTACTTC
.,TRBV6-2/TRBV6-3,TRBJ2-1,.,CASSYRAGRGNEQFF,TGTGCCAGCAGTTACCGGGCAGGAAGGGGCAATGAGCAGTTCTTC
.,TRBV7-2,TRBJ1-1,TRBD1,CASSYPKGASTEAFF,TGTGCCAGCAGCTACCCGAAGGGGGCGAGTACTGAAGCTTTCTTT
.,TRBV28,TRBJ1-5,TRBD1,CASSSYNDRAQPQHF,TGTGCCAGCAGTTCCTACAACGACAGGGCCCAGCCCCAGCATTTT
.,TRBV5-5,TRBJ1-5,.,CASSLASRGMEPQHF,TGTGCCAGCAGCTTGGCGTCTCGGGGGATGGAGCCCCAGCATTTT
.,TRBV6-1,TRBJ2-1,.,CASSVLLALPYNEQFF,TGTGCCAGCAGTGTGTTGCTAGCGCTCCCCTACAATGAGCAGTTCTTC
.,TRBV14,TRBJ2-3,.,CASSYLGGVSTDTQYF,TGTGCCAGCAGCTATCTCGGAGGGGTTAGCACAGATACGCAGTATTTT
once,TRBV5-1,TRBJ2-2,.,CASSTTGRGGELFF,TGCGCCAGCAGCACCACAGGGAGGGGCGGGGAGCTGTTTTTT
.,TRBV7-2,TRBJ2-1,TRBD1,CASSPDRGNEQFF,TGTGCCAGCAGCCCCGACAGGGGTAATGAGCAGTTCTTC
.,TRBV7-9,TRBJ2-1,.,CASSPVGGPYNEQFF,TGTGCCAGCAGCCCCGTTGGTGGCCCCTACAATGAGCAGTTCTTC
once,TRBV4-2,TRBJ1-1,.,CASSPRVGEIDTEAFF,TGTGCCAGCAGCCCCCGGGTAGGGGAAATCGACACTGAAGCTTTCTTT
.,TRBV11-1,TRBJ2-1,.,CASSLATSPNEQFF,TGTGCCAGCAGCTTAGCGACTAGTCCGAATGAGCAGTTCTTC
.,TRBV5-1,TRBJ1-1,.,CASSLDTEAFF,TGCGCCAGCAGTCTTGACACTGAAGCTTTCTTT
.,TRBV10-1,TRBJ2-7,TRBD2,CASSEDTSGRDEQYF,TGCGCCAGCAGTGAAGATACTAGCGGGAGAGACGAGCAGTACTTC
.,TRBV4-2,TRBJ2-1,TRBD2,CASSQGETSAYNEQFF,TGTGCCAGCAGCCAAGGTGAGACTAGCGCTTACAATGAGCAGTTCTTC
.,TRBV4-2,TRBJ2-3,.,CASSQDNQVFTDTQYF,TGTGCCAGCAGCCAAGATAATCAGGTTTTCACAGATACGCAGTATTTT
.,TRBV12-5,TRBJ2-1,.,CASGSRGGTNYNEQFF,TGTGCTAGTGGTTCCCGAGGCGGGACCAACTACAATGAGCAGTTCTTC
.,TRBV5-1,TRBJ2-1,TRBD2,CASSAIIAGPYNEQFF,TGCGCCAGCAGCGCTATCATAGCGGGCCCTTACAATGAGCAGTTCTTC
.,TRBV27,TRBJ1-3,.,CASSSGVSGNTIYF,TGTGCCAGCAGTTCAGGGGTCTCTGGAAACACCATATATTTT
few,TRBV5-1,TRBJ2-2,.,CASSLGQGMNTGELFF,TGCGCCAGCAGCTTGGGTCAGGGGATGAACACCGGGGAGCTGTTTTTT
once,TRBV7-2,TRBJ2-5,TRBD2,CASSSAGVRETQYF,TGTGCCAGCAGCTCCGCGGGAGTCAGGGAGACCCAGTACTTC
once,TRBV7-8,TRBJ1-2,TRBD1,CASSFDGQGGYGYTF,TGTGCCAGCAGCTTCGATGGACAGGGGGGATATGGCTACACCTTC
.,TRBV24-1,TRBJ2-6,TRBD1,CATSDARQGAGGANVLTF,TGTGCCACCAGTGACGCCAGACAGGGGGCGGGTGGGGCCAACGTCCTGACTTTC
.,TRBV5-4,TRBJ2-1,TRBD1,CASSLDRAYEQFF,TGTGCCAGCAGCTTAGACAGGGCGTATGAGCAGTTCTTC
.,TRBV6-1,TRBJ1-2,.,CASSEDSYGYTF,TGTGCCAGCAGTGAAGATAGCTATGGCTACACCTTC
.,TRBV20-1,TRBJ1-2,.,CSASAGHENYGYTF,TGCAGTGCCAGTGCGGGACACGAGAACTATGGCTACACCTTC
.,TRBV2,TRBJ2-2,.,CASSVHTGVNTGELFF,TGTGCCAGCAGTGTCCACACAGGAGTGAACACCGGGGAGCTGTTTTTT
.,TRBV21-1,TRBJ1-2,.,CASSKAPGHGVLYGYTF,TGTGCCAGCAGCAAAGCCCCGGGACATGGCGTCCTCTATGGCTACACCTTC
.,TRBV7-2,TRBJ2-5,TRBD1,CASSIRDRAEETQYF,TGTGCCAGCAGCATCCGGGACAGGGCTGAAGAGACCCAGTACTTC
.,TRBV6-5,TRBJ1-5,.,CASSSTVSNQPQHF,TGTGCCAGCAGTTCGACAGTTAGCAATCAGCCCCAGCATTTT
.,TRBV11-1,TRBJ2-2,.,CASSFRDTTNTGELFF,TGTGCCAGCAGCTTCCGGGACACTACAAACACCGGGGAGCTGTTTTTT
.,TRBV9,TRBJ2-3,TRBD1,CASSSRQGSDTDTQYF,TGTGCCAGCAGCTCTCGACAGGGCAGCGACACAGATACGCAGTATTTT
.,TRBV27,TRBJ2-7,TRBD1,CASSPWTGTLDEQYF,TGTGCCAGCAGTCCTTGGACAGGGACGTTGGACGAGCAGTACTTC
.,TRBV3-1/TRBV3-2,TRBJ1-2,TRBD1,CASSQTTGGLGYGYTF,TGTGCCAGCAGCCAAACCACAGGGGGGTTGGGCTATGGCTACACCTTC
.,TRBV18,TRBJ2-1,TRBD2,CASSLSGTSGRSEQFF,TGTGCCAGCTCACTATCCGGGACTAGCGGGAGAAGTGAGCAGTTCTTC
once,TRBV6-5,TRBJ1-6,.,CAIETGSSYNSPLHF,TGTGCCATAGAAACAGGAAGCTCCTATAATTCACCCCTCCACTTT
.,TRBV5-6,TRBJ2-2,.,CASSLVWGGSGELFF,TGTGCCAGCAGCTTGGTTTGGGGGGGCAGCGGGGAGCTGTTTTTT
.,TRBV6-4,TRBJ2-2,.,CASSDSSAGNTGELFF,TGTGCCAGCAGTGACAGCTCAGCGGGGAACACCGGGGAGCTGTTTTTT